One sample yielded the 14 T cell receptor beta chains listed below, sequenced in a study of CD8+ T cells in alopecia areata. Sequencing relied on a cDNA template that was reverse transcribed from extracted RNA. Data came from immunoSEQ multiplex PCR; TCRdb stores just in-frame clones and leaves some out. The profile shows a few hundred thousand clones, around 67% of them singletons. The sample here was CD4+ T cells sorted from blood, taken at week 0. Every receptor here comes from a human donor with alopecia areata.

This chain joins TRBV13 and TRBJ2-3; TRBD2 matches 10 bases. Germline assignment: CDR1 PRHDT and CDR2 FYEKMQ (reference sequence). Unmatched junction bases numbered 5, after V lost 5 bases and J lost 0 bases. The CDR3 runs to 16 residues. Here the CDR3 DNA reads TGTGCCAGCAGCCCACGGACTAGCGGAAGCACAGATACGCAGTATTTT. As protein: CASSPRTSGSTDTQYF.

The rearrangement joins TRBV7-6 to TRBJ1-4; 10 bases match TRBD1. The CDR3 extends over 15 amino acids. The germline gives CDR1 SGHVS, CDR2 FNYEAQ. J was trimmed by 7 bases and V by 5 bases; bases with no gene match: 7. The CDR3: CASSPWTGGVEKLFF. CDR3 sequence (DNA): TGTGCCAGCAGCCCATGGACAGGGGGAGTTGAAAAACTGTTTTTT.

In this sample, this clone turned up a few times. Written as DNA, the CDR3 is TGTGCCAGCAGTTCTAGGGGGAGCTCCTATAATTCACCCCTCCACTTT. It encodes CASSSRGSSYNSPLHF. V is TRBV6-5 and J is TRBJ1-6; tentative D call: TRBD1 (6 bases). This CDR3 spans 16 amino acids. Germline CDR1 is MNHEY and CDR2 is SVGAGI. V was pared by 4 bases and J by 0 bases, with 10 bases between.

CDR3 region: CASSPQGVVYEQYF. CDR3 coding DNA: TGTGCCAGCAGTCCACAGGGGGTGGTCTACGAGCAGTACTTC. The rearrangement links TRBV27 to TRBJ2-7, with TRBD1 matching 8 bases. The CDR3 is 14 amino acids. After removal of 5 bases from V and 3 bases from J, the junction contained 6 bases not matched to a gene. Looked up from germline, CDR1 is MNHEY and CDR2 is SMNVEV (reference sequence).

The chain has TRBV6-1 and TRBJ2-1; D gene unclear. V lost 8 bases to trimming and J lost 0 bases, with 14 bases between them. Germline values: CDR1 MNHNS, CDR2 SASEGT. The CDR3 covers 15 residues. CDR3 region: CASSIIESSYNEQFF. As DNA, the CDR3 is TGTGCCAGCTCGATCATCGAGAGCTCCTACAATGAGCAGTTCTTC.

This clone showed up just a few times. Other DNA sequences in this specimen translate into the identical CDR3. The rearrangement joins TRBV29-1 to TRBJ2-7; D is unclear. CDR3 length: 11 amino acids. CDR1 and CDR2 from the germline V gene are SQVTM and ANQGSEA. Trimming took off 4 bases at V and 1 base at J, with 5 bases between the two ends. The CDR3 protein is CSVGLSYEQYF. Written as DNA, the CDR3 is TGCAGCGTTGGACTGTCCTACGAGCAGTACTTC.

The chain combines TRBV29-1 with TRBJ2-5; TRBD2 matches at 7 bases. The germline gives CDR1 SQVTM, CDR2 ANQGSEA. V was clipped by 5 bases and J by 5 bases; unmatched bases: 11. The length of the CDR3 is 14 residues. The CDR3: CSVRASGLQETQYF. The CDR3 region has the DNA TGCAGCGTTCGGGCTAGCGGATTACAGGAGACCCAGTACTTC.

In DNA, the CDR3 is TGTGCCAGCTCACCAGTCTCTGGAAACACCATATATTTT. This translates into CASSPVSGNTIYF. The chain couples TRBV18 to TRBJ1-3; D is ambiguous. Germline values: CDR1 KGHSH, CDR2 LQKENI. V was pared by 2 bases and J by 0 bases, with 2 bases between. This CDR3 is built from 13 residues.

In this sample, this clone turned up a few times. The chain links TRBV30 to TRBJ2-1; 7 bases match TRBD2. The CDR3 extends over 16 amino acids. V dropped 0 bases and J dropped 1; count of bases not matched to a gene: 6. The germline gives CDR1 GTSNPN, CDR2 SVGIG (reference sequence). This chain's CDR3 is CAWSVRQRGSYNEQFF. CDR3 nucleotide sequence: TGTGCCTGGAGTGTACGTCAGCGGGGATCCTACAATGAGCAGTTCTTC. Using reference TRBV30 and TRBJ2-1 for the parts outside the CDR3, the full variable domain is SQTIHQWPATLVQPVGSPLSLECTVEGTSNPNLYWYRQAAGRGLQLLFYSVGIGQISSEVPQNLSASRPQDRQFILSSKKLLLSDSGFYLCAWSVRQRGSYNEQFFGPGTRLTVL.

The chain joins TRBV30 to TRBJ2-1; either TRBD1 or TRBD2 may fit D (5 bases each). The CDR3 covers 13 residues. Germline CDR1 is GTSNPN and CDR2 is SVGIG (reference sequence). V dropped 3 bases and J dropped 8 bases, with 14 bases sitting between them. CDR3 nucleotides: TGTGCCTGGAGCACCGGGACCCGGGATGAGCAGTTCTTC. Translated: CAWSTGTRDEQFF.

The chain carries TRBV18 and TRBJ2-7, with D hard to call. CDR3 length: 15 amino acids. CDR1 is KGHSH, CDR2 LQKENI, per germline. Trimming removed 3 bases from V and 5 bases from J, with 17 bases in between. The CDR3 is CASSPGWGEMDEQYF. The CDR3 DNA reads as TGTGCCAGCTCACCCGGTTGGGGTGAAATGGACGAGCAGTACTTC.

The rearrangement joins TRBV18 to TRBJ2-7; D uncertain. Trimming cost V 1 base and J 1 base, with 11 bases left between them. This CDR3 is 15 amino acids long. Germline CDR1 reads KGHSH; CDR2 reads LQKENI. The CDR3, as DNA: TGTGCCAGCTCACCACGCACGGATGGGTCCTACGAGCAGTACTTC. It translates to CASSPRTDGSYEQYF.

This clone was detected only a few times. The gene calls are TRBV5-6 and TRBJ1-5; D is unresolved. The germline V gene encodes CDR1 SGHDT and CDR2 YYEEEE. The CDR3 length is 12 residues. Between the trimmed V and J ends, which lost 4 bases and 3 bases, there was a span of 5 bases. CDR3 loop: CASSRVNQPQHF. The CDR3 nucleotides read TGTGCCAGCAGCCGGGTCAATCAGCCCCAGCATTTT.

The table lists this clone with a few counts. The DNA of the CDR3 is TGTGCCAGCAGACAAGGGACACCATCCTACGAGCAGTACTTC. Encoded protein: CASRQGTPSYEQYF. This chain connects TRBV6-5 to TRBJ2-7, with a tentative D call TRBD1 (6 bases). Germline CDR1 reads MNHEY; CDR2 reads SVGAGI. CDR3 length equals 14 residues. Trimming pared 6 bases from V and 1 base from J, leaving 13 bases between.